These T cell receptor beta chains were read from a single sample in a study of blood T cell repertoires in COVID-19. Sequencing used immunoSEQ multiplex PCR; TCRdb keeps in-frame clones, though not all of them. This sample carries under 250,000 clones, 65% to 85% of them seen once, and the ten largest clones take around 13%. The specimen sequenced was peripheral blood. Receptors were obtained from a human donor in a cohort sampled during active COVID-19. CDR3s include the opening cysteine and the closing phenylalanine or tryptophan. Each record gives: J gene, CDR3 length, V gene, D gene, clone size, CDR3 DNA, CDR3 protein. D genes are given only for firm matches. Where a row states a size, it is once, few, many or the class of an expanded clone; other rows omit it.

TRBJ2-3	17	TRBV7-9	.	.	TGTGCCAGCAGCCCCAGGACTGAGGGCGATAGCACAGATACGCAGTATTTT	CASSPRTEGDSTDTQYF
TRBJ1-1	13	TRBV2	.	.	TGTGCCAGCAGCCGAGGAGTGAACACTGAAGCTTTCTTT	CASSRGVNTEAFF
TRBJ1-4	15	TRBV5-1	TRBD1	.	TGCGCCAGCAGTGTGACAGGGGGCCGGGGTGAAAAACTGTTTTTT	CASSVTGGRGEKLFF
TRBJ2-7	13	TRBV2	TRBD1	.	TGTGCCAGCAGCGGGACAGCCTCCTACGAGCAGTACTTC	CASSGTASYEQYF
TRBJ2-1	15	TRBV5-1	TRBD2	.	TGCGCCAGCAGCTTACTAGCGGGGGAGGTTAATGAGCAGTTCTTC	CASSLLAGEVNEQFF
TRBJ1-3	16	TRBV19	TRBD1	.	TGTGCCAGTAGTAAGTGGGACAGTCCGATTGGAAACACCATATATTTT	CASSKWDSPIGNTIYF
TRBJ1-1	13	TRBV9	TRBD1	.	TGTGCCAGCAGCGTATTCGAACAGGGGGTCGCTTTCTTT	CASSVFEQGVAFF
TRBJ1-2	14	TRBV27	TRBD1	.	TGTGCCAGCAGTTTCGGATCAGGGGGGAATGGCTACACCTTC	CASSFGSGGNGYTF
TRBJ1-3	16	TRBV5-1	TRBD1	.	TGCGCCAGCAGCATGACAGGGGACCTCTCCGGAAACACCATATATTTT	CASSMTGDLSGNTIYF
TRBJ2-3	16	TRBV10-2	TRBD2	.	TGCGCCAGCAGCCAGTGGGACTACCCATCCACAGATACGCAGTATTTT	CASSQWDYPSTDTQYF
TRBJ2-1	17	TRBV5-1	TRBD2	.	TGCGCCAGCAGCTTCTGGACTAGCGGGGCCGTATACAATGAGCAGTTCTTC	CASSFWTSGAVYNEQFF
TRBJ2-1	14	TRBV21-1	.	.	TGTGCCAGGAAGAGGACTAGCGGAAGGGATGAGCAGTTCTTC	CARKRTSGRDEQFF
TRBJ1-5	13	TRBV7-8	.	.	TGTGCCAGCAGCTTATCCCGGAATCAGCCCCAGCATTTT	CASSLSRNQPQHF
TRBJ2-1	16	TRBV28	TRBD2	.	TGTGCCAGCAGCCCCTCCGGGACTAGCGGGAGGTATGAGCAGTTCTTC	CASSPSGTSGRYEQFF
TRBJ2-7	14	TRBV28	.	.	TGTGCCAGCACTTACAGGGTGGAAGTCTACGAGCAGTACTTC	CASTYRVEVYEQYF
TRBJ2-3	16	TRBV10-3	.	.	TGTGCCATCAGTGCGGGCGGGGCTGGAGGCGCAGATACGCAGTATTTT	CAISAGGAGGADTQYF
TRBJ2-3	15	TRBV3-1/TRBV3-2	TRBD2	.	TGTGCCAGCAGCCAACTAGCGGGGGGTACAAATACGCAGTATTTT	CASSQLAGGTNTQYF
TRBJ1-2	12	TRBV29-1	.	.	TGCAGCGCCTTAGGGGGAAACTATGGCTACACCTTC	CSALGGNYGYTF
TRBJ2-7	15	TRBV7-9	TRBD1	few	TGTGCCAGCAGCCCAAGGGACAGTCCTACCTACGAGCAGTACTTC	CASSPRDSPTYEQYF